The 16 T cell receptor beta chains below come from one sample, sequenced in a study of technical replicates of blood from a handful of donors. The data were produced by immunoSEQ multiplex PCR, yet TCRdb's version contains in-frame clones alone and is incomplete. Of approximately 66,000 clones in the sample, roughly 90% were seen once. The sample comprised PBMCs. All receptors come from a human donor in good health. Some clones in this sample may be carry-over from other donors' samples.

The chain joins TRBV14 to TRBJ2-3, with 13 bases fitting TRBD2. Germline CDR1 is SGHDN and CDR2 is FVKESK. This CDR3 is 21 amino acids long. After removal of 1 base from V and 0 bases from J, the junction contained 13 bases not matched to a gene. CDR3 bases: TGTGCCAGCAGCCAAGGGACACCGGGACTAGCGGGGTCAGCTAGCACAGATACGCAGTATTTT. As protein: CASSQGTPGLAGSASTDTQYF.

This sequence joins TRBV7-5 and TRBJ1-2. TRBV7-5 is a known pseudogene. The CDR3 has 15 amino acids. The CDR3 DNA reads TGTGTCAGAAGCTTACGATCCGGGGACTACTATGGCTACACCTTC. The encoded protein is CVRSLRSGDYYGYTF.

The J gene is TRBJ2-7, the V gene TRBV5-5; D possibly corresponds to TRBD2 (6 bases). The V end was cut by 4 bases, the J end by 0 bases, with 11 bases between. The CDR3 contains 14 residues. From germline, CDR1 is SGHKS and CDR2 YYEKEE (reference sequence). The CDR3 spells CASSRDWFSYEQYF. Here the CDR3 DNA reads TGTGCCAGCAGCCGGGACTGGTTCTCCTACGAGCAGTACTTC.

The chain uses TRBV7-3 and TRBJ2-1, with TRBD2 as a possible D gene (6 bases). This CDR3 has 15 residues. Germline loops: CDR1 SGHTA, CDR2 FQGTGA. Trimming took 1 base from V and 7 from J, leaving 14 bases between them. The CDR3 sequence is CASSLIRGGSNEQFF. The CDR3 DNA follows: TGTGCCAGCAGCTTAATCCGGGGAGGATCGAATGAGCAGTTCTTC.

This clone was observed many times. The V call is TRBV7-2, the J call TRBJ1-6, with D unclear. CDR1 is SGHTA and CDR2 is FQGNSA in the germline V gene. V was shortened by 2 bases and J by 8 bases, with 13 bases between the two germline ends. This CDR3 is built from 15 residues. CDR3 region: CASSLRSSSDSPLHF. CDR3 DNA: TGTGCCAGCAGCTTACGGTCATCCTCGGATTCACCCCTCCACTTT. The full variable domain, its missing parts supplied by reference TRBV7-2 and TRBJ1-6, is GAGVSQSPSNKVTEKGKDVELRCDPISGHTALYWYRQSLGQGLEFLIYFQGNSAPDKSGLPSDRFSAERTGGSVSTLTIQRTQQEDSAVYLCASSLRSSSDSPLHFGNGTRLTVT.

The chain uses TRBV6-1 and TRBJ2-5; 7 bases map to TRBD1. This CDR3 contains 12 residues. J lost 5 bases, V lost 4 bases, and 1 base had no gene match. Germline V gene lookup returns CDR1 MNHNS and CDR2 SASEGT. CDR3: CASSVGGETQYF. The CDR3 nucleotides are TGTGCCAGCAGTGTAGGGGGCGAGACCCAGTACTTC.

V and J are TRBV15 and TRBJ2-1; TRBD2 might be the D (6 bases). Deletions cut 7 bases from V and 5 bases from J, with 12 bases between. The CDR3 has 13 residues. The germline gives CDR1 LNHNV, CDR2 YYDKDF (reference sequence). The CDR3 DNA reads as TGTGCCACCACCTCGGGACTTGACAATGAGCAGTTCTTC. Its translation is CATTSGLDNEQFF.

Only one count was recorded for this clone. CDR3 amino acids: CASSPTVRDTDTQYF. In DNA form, the CDR3 reads TGTGCCAGCAGCCCTACCGTGCGCGACACAGATACGCAGTATTTT. The genes are TRBV7-9 and TRBJ2-3; no clear D gene. Germline-derived CDR1 and CDR2 are SEHNR and FQNEAQ (reference sequence). Trimming stripped 5 bases from V and 2 bases from J, with 14 bases between. The length of the CDR3 is 15 residues. Using reference TRBV7-9 and TRBJ2-3 for the parts outside the CDR3, the full variable domain is DTGVSQNPRHKITKRGQNVTFRCDPISEHNRLYWYRQTLGQGPEFLTYFQNEAQLEKSRLLSDRFSAERPKGSFSTLEIQRTEQGDSAMYLCASSPTVRDTDTQYFGPGTRLTVL.

In DNA, the CDR3 is TGTGCCAGCAGCGTGGGGACAGGTACCTCTGGGGCCAACGTCCTGACTTTC. Translated, it gives CASSVGTGTSGANVLTF. V and J are TRBV7-9 and TRBJ2-6; 8 bases map to TRBD1. Germline V gene sequence: CDR1 SEHNR, CDR2 FQNEAQ (reference sequence). The V gene end was trimmed by 5 bases and the J gene end by 0 bases; junction bases not matched to a gene: 6. The length of the CDR3 is 17 residues.

The rearrangement joins TRBV5-6 to TRBJ1-2; D possibly corresponds to TRBD1 (5 bases). The V end was cut by 6 bases, the J end by 4 bases, with 10 bases between. Looked up from germline, CDR1 is SGHDT and CDR2 is YYEEEE. The CDR3 spans 12 residues. CDR3: CASKRGGYGYTF. Here the CDR3 DNA reads TGTGCCAGCAAAAGGGGAGGCTATGGCTACACCTTC.

CDR3 in DNA: TGTGCCAGCAGCTTAGATAGCTCTGGGGCCAACGTCCTGACTTTC. As protein: CASSLDSSGANVLTF. V usage is TRBV7-9 and J usage is TRBJ2-6; the D is unclear. The CDR3 runs to 15 residues. V was cut by 1 base and J by 0 bases, with 4 bases left in between. Germline V gene sequence: CDR1 SEHNR, CDR2 FQNEAQ (reference sequence).

J is TRBJ2-5 and V is TRBV5-1; D uncertain. The CDR3 length is 13 residues. Trimming took 1 base from V and 2 from J, leaving 6 bases between them. From germline, CDR1 is SGHRS and CDR2 YFSETQ. The CDR3 DNA follows: TGCGCCAGCAGCTTGTTCCCACAAGAGACCCAGTACTTC. It encodes CASSLFPQETQYF.

V and J are TRBV7-9 and TRBJ2-6, with D maybe TRBD1 (5 bases). The CDR3 totals 16 residues. Germline values: CDR1 SEHNR, CDR2 FQNEAQ (reference sequence). V lost 1 base to trimming and J lost 4 bases, with 11 bases between them. This CDR3 is CASSLDQGTGANVLTF. As DNA, the CDR3 is TGTGCCAGCAGCTTAGATCAGGGTACCGGGGCCAACGTCCTGACTTTC.

The V call is TRBV2, the J call TRBJ2-7; a weak D match, TRBD1 (6 bases). With 0 bases removed from V and 1 base from J, the gap between germline ends came to 10 bases. This CDR3 comprises 15 residues. Looked up from germline, CDR1 is SNHLY and CDR2 is FYNNEI. CDR3 residues: CASSEALGASYEQYF. For the CDR3, the DNA is TGTGCCAGCAGTGAAGCCCTGGGGGCATCCTACGAGCAGTACTTC.

The rearrangement links TRBV2 to TRBJ2-2; D is undetermined. CDR3 length: 15 residues. Germline lookup yields CDR1 SNHLY and CDR2 FYNNEI. The V end was cut by 4 bases, the J end by 4 bases, with 13 bases between. CDR3 sequence reads: CASSAERPPTGELFF. CDR3 nucleotide sequence: TGTGCCAGCAGTGCGGAGAGGCCCCCCACCGGGGAGCTGTTTTTT.

This clone was observed once. The chain has TRBV20-1 and TRBJ2-5; the D is unclear. The CDR3 length is 10 residues. Germline assignment: CDR1 DFQATT and CDR2 SNEGSKA (reference sequence). The V gene lost 7 bases and the J gene lost 3 bases, with 6 bases spanning the gap. The DNA for the CDR3 is TGCAGTGTCAGAAAAGAGACCCAGTACTTC. This sequence encodes CSVRKETQYF.